The clone carrying this T cell receptor (beta chain) was seen once. This sample is drawn from a study of blood T cell repertoires in COVID-19. Generated by immunoSEQ multiplex PCR, the TCRdb table keeps only in-frame clones and is missing some. The sample lists some 190,000 clones; about 83% were seen once. Trimming shortened V by 3 bases and J by 3 bases, and 6 bases separated the two germline ends. The germline V gene encodes CDR1 SNHLY and CDR2 FYNNEI. This CDR3 is built from 13 residues. Material for sequencing was PBMCs or T cells enriched from blood (not recorded which). V usage is TRBV2 and J usage is TRBJ2-1; D not certain. This clonotype was obtained from a man aged 40-50 years with acute COVID-19. As DNA, the CDR3 is TGTGCCAGCAGTGAGAACAACTACAATGAGCAGTTCTTC. It is translated as CASSENNYNEQFF.